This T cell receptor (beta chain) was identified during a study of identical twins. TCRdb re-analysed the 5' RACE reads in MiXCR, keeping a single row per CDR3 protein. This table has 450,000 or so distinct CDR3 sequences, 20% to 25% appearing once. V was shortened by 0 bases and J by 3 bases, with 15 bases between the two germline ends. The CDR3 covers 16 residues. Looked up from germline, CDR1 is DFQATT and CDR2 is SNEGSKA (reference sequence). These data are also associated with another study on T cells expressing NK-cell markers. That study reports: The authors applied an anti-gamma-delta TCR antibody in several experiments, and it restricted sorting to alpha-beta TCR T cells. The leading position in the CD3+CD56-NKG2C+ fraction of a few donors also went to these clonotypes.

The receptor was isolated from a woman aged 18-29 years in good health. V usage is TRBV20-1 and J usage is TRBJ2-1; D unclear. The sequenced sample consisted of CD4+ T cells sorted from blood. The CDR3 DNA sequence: TGCAGTGCTAGAGATTCGGGCGCCCGAAACTACAATGAGCAGTTCTTC. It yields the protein CSARDSGARNYNEQFF.